This T cell receptor beta chain is drawn from a study of T-cell reconstitution after alpha-beta-depleted transplantation in children (dated by TCRdb to between 2015 and 2016). Concerning the study at large: T-cell immune reconstitution after TCRalphabeta/CD19-depleted allogeneic hematopoietic cell transplantation in children was quantitatively tracked in the study by means of TCR repertoire profiling. General conclusions and limits of the study: The high TCRbeta diversity at day 60 in some patients was ascribed to recipient T cells and intrathymic progenitors that had survived conditioning. The frequencies of hyperexpanded clones fell over the following months, and after one year, T-cell counts and TCRbeta diversity were mostly attributed to newly produced T cells. The apparently early recovery of alphabetaT-cell counts about two months after transplant reportedly depended on only several hundred rapidly expanded clones that came from non-depleted graft cells.

Between the V and J ends, shortened by 5 bases and 1 base respectively, the junction contains 13 bases. Spanning cysteine to phenylalanine, the CDR3 consists of 15 amino acids. The DNA shown is the 45-base CDR3, in frame from base 1. From a lookup of the germline V gene, CDR1 and CDR2 are SGHDT and YYEEEE. Library construction relied on PCR. The sequencer was an Illumina HiSeq 2500. TCR library preparation used molecular barcoding, with unique molecular identifiers applied to normalize quantification of the TCRbeta repertoire. Using fastp trimming at Q25 and MiXCR clonotype assembly, TCRdb reanalyzed the public sequencing data and kept in-frame beta chains. Duplicate CDR3 protein sequences are folded into a single record with the most common DNA and genes. This sample lists 450,000 to 550,000 distinct CDR3 sequences; over 10% were detected once. Of the sample, about 15% is held by the ten largest clones.

This clonotype appeared a few times. Its antigen remains unidentified. No base quality values were provided; no much bigger clone lies one nucleotide off. The treatment or condition tag for this specimen amounts to: allogeneic hematopoietic cell transplantation with graft depleted of TCRalphabeta T cells and CD19 B cells. TCRalphabeta/CD19-depleted allogeneic hematopoietic cell grafts were given to the transplant recipients, all of whom were children. Source: PBMCs, mostly from graft donor cells, taken 180 days after TCRalphabeta/CD19-depleted stem cell transplant. This receptor chain uses TRBV5-6 and TRBJ2-1, with the D gene too uncertain to name. This clonotype was obtained from a female patient aged 2-15 years who had a stem cell transplant for aplastic anemia, so the T cells may come from the graft donor. The nucleotides are TGTGCCAGCAGTCCCCCGGATGCTTCCTACAATGAGCAGTTCTTC. This codes for CASSPPDASYNEQFF.